The rows below give T cell receptor beta chains drawn from one sample of a study of shared clonotypes between healthy human individuals. Profiled with immunoSEQ multiplex PCR; TCRdb holds only in-frame clones, not every one. The table has approximately 720,000 clones, around 90% seen once. Sequencing input: naive CD8+ T cells sorted from blood. These receptors all come from a man younger than 45 in good health. CDR3s include the opening cysteine and the closing phenylalanine or tryptophan. The D gene is left open where the match is weak. Clone size is stated in some rows and not others, as once, few, many or a class when expanded.

V	J	size	D	DNA	CDR3
TRBV5-1	TRBJ2-7	NA	TRBD2	TGCGCCAGCAGCGAGTTCGGGACTAGCAGCTACGAGCAGTACTTC	CASSEFGTSSYEQYF
TRBV19	TRBJ2-7	NA	NA	TGTGCCAGTAGCTTGACAGGTGGATTCTACGAGCAGTACTTC	CASSLTGGFYEQYF
TRBV25-1	TRBJ2-1	once	NA	TGTGCCAGCCTCTCTAGGTTGGACAAAGAGCAGTTCTTC	CASLSRLDKEQFF
TRBV27	TRBJ2-7	NA	NA	TGTGCCAGCAGTTTAGACGGGAGTCACTACGAGCAGTACTTC	CASSLDGSHYEQYF
TRBV28	TRBJ1-1	NA	NA	TGTGCCAGCAGAAAACAGGGAGGAAACACTGAAGCTTTCTTT	CASRKQGGNTEAFF
TRBV6-6	TRBJ2-7	NA	NA	TGTGCCAGCAGTTTCGGGACACCGCTAAGCTACGAGCAGTACTTC	CASSFGTPLSYEQYF
TRBV7-9	TRBJ2-5	NA	NA	TGTGCCAGCAGCTTAGAGGCAGTAGGAGAGACCCAGTACTTC	CASSLEAVGETQYF
TRBV18	TRBJ2-3	NA	NA	TGTGCCAGCTCACCACCGGAACCCACAGATACGCAGTATTTT	CASSPPEPTDTQYF
TRBV7-9	TRBJ2-7	NA	NA	TGTGCCAGCAGCCCAAATCTCTACGAGCAGTACTTC	CASSPNLYEQYF
TRBV5-1	TRBJ1-1	NA	TRBD1	TGCGCCAGCAGCCACGACAGGGGGAACACTGAAGCTTTCTTT	CASSHDRGNTEAFF
TRBV18	TRBJ2-1	NA	TRBD2	TGTGCCAGCTCACCTGGACTAGCGGGTAGCTCCTACAATGAGCAGTTCTTC	CASSPGLAGSSYNEQFF
TRBV14	TRBJ2-3	NA	TRBD1	TGTGCCAGCAGCCGGTTCGCCGTCGCTGGGACAGGGACCGATACGCAGTATTTT	CASSRFAVAGTGTDTQYF
TRBV6-5	TRBJ2-3	NA	NA	TGTGCCAGCTCCGTCAGTTATAAAGATACGCAGTATTTT	CASSVSYKDTQYF
TRBV5-1	TRBJ1-3	NA	NA	TGCGCCAGCAAGGTTGGAAACACCATATATTTT	CASKVGNTIYF
TRBV7-9	TRBJ1-6	NA	TRBD1	TGTGCCAGCAGCTCGGGGACAGCGAAATCACCCCTCCACTTT	CASSSGTAKSPLHF
TRBV29-1	TRBJ1-3	NA	NA	TGCAGCACCGAAAGTTGGGAGGTGGGGCCTAGCTCTGGAAACACCATATATTTT	CSTESWEVGPSSGNTIYF
TRBV27	TRBJ1-1	NA	NA	TGTGCCAGCAGCTTGACGAGGGCGGCCTATGAAGCTTTCTTT	CASSLTRAAYEAFF
TRBV7-7	TRBJ2-5	NA	TRBD1	TGTGCTAGCAGTATCCGGGACAGCCTCCAAGAGACCCAGTACTTC	CASSIRDSLQETQYF
TRBV6-1	TRBJ2-1	NA	NA	TGTGCCAGCAGTGAAGACTTGACAGGACCCTCCTACAATGAGCAGTTCTTC	CASSEDLTGPSYNEQFF
TRBV6-6	TRBJ1-3	NA	NA	TGTGCCAGCAGTTATTCAGGGGCTGGAAACACCATATATTTT	CASSYSGAGNTIYF
TRBV10-3	TRBJ1-4	NA	NA	TGTGCCATCAGTGACGAGACCCTCAACCATGAAAAACTGTTTTTT	CAISDETLNHEKLFF
TRBV29-1	TRBJ1-1	NA	TRBD1	TGCAGCGGGGACAGGGTGGTTTCGAACACTGAAGCTTTCTTT	CSGDRVVSNTEAFF
TRBV27	TRBJ2-2	NA	TRBD2	TGTGCCAGCAGTTTTTCCAGCGGGAGGTCGGGGGAGCTGTTTTTT	CASSFSSGRSGELFF
TRBV27	TRBJ2-7	few	TRBD1	TGTGCCAGCAGTACTACCGGGACAGGGAGCGAGCAGTACTTC	CASSTTGTGSEQYF
TRBV9	TRBJ2-7	once	TRBD2	TGTGCCAGCAGCGCACAAGCGGGACTTCCCTACGAGCAGTACTTC	CASSAQAGLPYEQYF
TRBV9	TRBJ2-5	NA	NA	TGTGCCAGCAGCGTTTCTAGCCTGGAGACCCAGTACTTC	CASSVSSLETQYF
TRBV15	TRBJ2-7	NA	NA	TGTGCCACCAGCGCCCATAAACCCTCCTACGAGCAGTACTTC	CATSAHKPSYEQYF
TRBV25-1	TRBJ2-5	few	NA	TGTGCCAGCAGTGACGAGACCCAGTACTTC	CASSDETQYF
TRBV7-9	TRBJ2-3	NA	TRBD1	TGTGCCAGCAGCTTAGGGACAGGGAGCACAGATACGCAGTATTTT	CASSLGTGSTDTQYF
TRBV5-1	TRBJ2-3	NA	TRBD2	TGCGCCAGCAGCCAAAGGGAGGGCGGTAGCACAGATACGCAGTATTTT	CASSQREGGSTDTQYF
TRBV28	TRBJ2-7	once	NA	TGTGCCAGCGGTTTAACCAGAGCCTACGAGCAGTACTTC	CASGLTRAYEQYF
TRBV7-9	TRBJ2-7	NA	TRBD1	TGTGCCAGCAGCCCCCCGGAGGGACAGGGGGTCTACGAGCAGTACTTC	CASSPPEGQGVYEQYF
TRBV27	TRBJ2-1	NA	TRBD2	TGTGCCAGCAGCCGCGGACTAGCAGGGTCCTACAATGAGCAGTTCTTC	CASSRGLAGSYNEQFF
TRBV2	TRBJ2-1	NA	TRBD2	TGTGCCAGCAGTCCCCGAGCGGGAGAGAGCAATGAGCAGTTCTTC	CASSPRAGESNEQFF
TRBV7-6	TRBJ2-1	NA	NA	TGTGCCAGCAGCTTGACTCCCCAACCTTCCTACAATGAGCAGTTCTTC	CASSLTPQPSYNEQFF
TRBV11-2	TRBJ2-7	NA	NA	TGTGCCAGCAGCCCGAGGCAAGGGCGGTTAAACGAGCAGTACTTC	CASSPRQGRLNEQYF
TRBV2	TRBJ2-3	once	NA	TGTGCCAGCAGTGAATGGGGTATTAGGAGTACGCAGTATTTT	CASSEWGIRSTQYF
TRBV6-6	TRBJ2-7	NA	TRBD1	TGTGCCAGCAGTAACCGACAGGGCTACGAGCAGTACTTC	CASSNRQGYEQYF
TRBV2	TRBJ2-7	NA	NA	TGTGCCAGCAGTGAAGTAGGCCGTACCTACGAGCAGTACTTC	CASSEVGRTYEQYF
TRBV7-9	TRBJ1-1	NA	TRBD1	TGTGCCAGCAGCGAGGACAGGTGGCACACTGAAGCTTTCTTT	CASSEDRWHTEAFF
TRBV18	TRBJ2-3	NA	TRBD2	TGTGCCAGCTCCTCGCGGGAAGCGGGAGGGAGCACAGATACGCAGTATTTT	CASSSREAGGSTDTQYF
TRBV19	TRBJ2-3	once	NA	TGTGCCAGTAGTATCTGGAAGGGAACAGATACGCAGTATTTT	CASSIWKGTDTQYF
TRBV27	TRBJ1-1	NA	TRBD1	TGTGCCAGCAGCAGGCCCGGGACAGGGGGGAACACTGAAGCTTTCTTT	CASSRPGTGGNTEAFF
TRBV6-5	TRBJ2-5	NA	NA	TGTGCCAGCAGTTCCCAGGACCCGATTCCGGGAGAGACCCAGTACTTC	CASSSQDPIPGETQYF
TRBV7-9	TRBJ2-3	NA	NA	TGTGCCAGCAGCTTCGCTGTGGCGGGGGATACGCAGTATTTT	CASSFAVAGDTQYF
TRBV27	TRBJ2-7	NA	NA	TGTGCCAGCAGTTTATTGGGCCCCTACGAGCAGTACTTC	CASSLLGPYEQYF
TRBV4-3	TRBJ1-1	NA	NA	TGCGCCAGCAGCGAACACAGGTTTTTGAACACTGAAGCTTTCTTT	CASSEHRFLNTEAFF
TRBV5-1	TRBJ2-1	NA	NA	TGCGCCAGCAGCTTGAGCGGTACCTACAATGAGCAGTTCTTC	CASSLSGTYNEQFF
TRBV13	TRBJ2-2	NA	NA	TGTGCCAGCAGCTTAGATGGACTAACCAACACCGGGGAGCTGTTTTTT	CASSLDGLTNTGELFF
TRBV5-8	TRBJ1-1	NA	TRBD1	TGTGCCAGCAGCTTGGGGACAGGGGGCACTGAAGCTTTCTTT	CASSLGTGGTEAFF
TRBV18	TRBJ2-7	NA	TRBD2	TGTGCCAGCTCGGTGGGGGACTATTCCTCCTACGAGCAGTACTTC	CASSVGDYSSYEQYF